The clone carrying this T cell receptor beta chain has more than one count but fewer than ten. Its antigen is unknown. The data belong to a study of T-cell memory formation after mild COVID-19. Whole-study context: Clusters of TCRs were largely donor specific. Study-wide points: Prior to infection, memory already included some responding clones, suggesting cross-reactive memory joined. SARS-CoV-2 specificity was not confirmed for second-wave clones peaking on day 37.

CDR1 is SGHRS, CDR2 YFSETQ, per germline. V shed 4 bases and J shed 7 bases, with 14 bases lying between them. This CDR3 comprises 13 residues. UMIs and sample barcodes were carried by the TCR alpha and TCR beta cDNA libraries that 5'RACE produced using constant-segment primers. MiXCR, run by TCRdb on the 5' RACE reads, gives a single entry per CDR3 protein. This sample has 200,000 to 250,000 distinct CDR3 sequences, with 8.5% to 9.5% found just once. The sample was PBMCs or a T cell subset sorted from them (not recorded which). V gene TRBV5-1 combines with J gene TRBJ1-1; tentatively, D is TRBD1 (5 bases). The sequence was obtained from a young man who had mild COVID-19 (a few samples of this study predate the infection). Cell type and time point are not known. In nucleotides, the CDR3 is TGCGCCAGCAGCCCGAGAGGGGTAGGTGAAGCTTTCTTT. Translated, it gives CASSPRGVGEAFF.